The rows below give T cell receptor beta chains drawn from one sample of a study of blood T cell repertoires in COVID-19. The data were produced by immunoSEQ multiplex PCR, yet TCRdb's version contains in-frame clones alone and is incomplete. This table has about 63,000 clones, more than 75% appearing once. Sample: peripheral blood. These receptors all come from a woman older than 75 with acute or convalescent COVID-19. Both conserved end residues are part of each CDR3. Fields, in order: J gene, D gene, V gene, clone size, CDR3 protein, CDR3 DNA. A D gene is named only where the DNA matches it firmly. For some rows the clone size is stated as once, few or many, or as a class when expanded; others skip it.

TRBJ2-3 | NA | TRBV10-1 | once | CASSEGGAGRDTQYF | TGCGCCAGCAGTGAAGGTGGGGCAGGGCGAGATACGCAGTATTTT
TRBJ2-7 | TRBD2 | TRBV7-2 | once | CASSFGGTSSYEQYF | TGTGCCAGCAGCTTCGGGGGGACGAGCTCCTACGAGCAGTACTTC
TRBJ1-1 | TRBD1 | TRBV19 | NA | CASSSPTGTEAFF | TGTGCCAGTAGTAGCCCGACAGGGACTGAAGCTTTCTTT
TRBJ1-5 | NA | TRBV27 | few | CASSSTGTYQPQHF | TGTGCCAGCAGTTCAACAGGGACGTATCAGCCCCAGCATTTT
TRBJ2-1 | NA | TRBV7-8 | NA | CASSPRQGLYNEQFF | TGTGCCAGCAGCCCACGACAGGGACTGTACAATGAGCAGTTCTTC
TRBJ1-5 | NA | TRBV2 | NA | CASSDRRANYQPQHF | TGTGCCAGCAGTGACCGCAGGGCGAATTATCAGCCCCAGCATTTT
TRBJ2-7 | NA | TRBV25-1 | once | CASSEQETGSYEQYF | TGTGCCAGCAGTGAACAGGAGACAGGATCCTACGAGCAGTACTTC
TRBJ1-5 | TRBD1 | TRBV28 | once | CASSFRTGGVQPQHF | TGTGCCAGCAGCTTCAGGACAGGGGGGGTTCAGCCCCAGCATTTT
TRBJ1-2 | TRBD1 | TRBV28 | NA | CASSPAGTAAGYGYTF | TGTGCCAGCAGCCCAGCCGGGACAGCAGCTGGCTATGGCTACACCTTC
TRBJ1-2 | NA | TRBV5-4 | NA | CASSSVNSNYGYTF | TGTGCCAGCAGCTCAGTTAATTCTAACTATGGCTACACCTTC
TRBJ1-5 | TRBD1 | TRBV4-1 | NA | CASSPRQGASNQPQHF | TGCGCCAGCAGCCCGAGACAGGGGGCTAGCAATCAGCCCCAGCATTTT